This TCR beta chain was observed in a study of T cell changes during pregnancy in multiple sclerosis. Trimming removed 4 bases at V and 4 bases at J, with 13 bases between. The CDR3 is 13 residues long. Germline V gene lookup returns CDR1 GTSNPN and CDR2 SVGIG (reference sequence). Method: immunoSEQ multiplex PCR; TCRdb's copy keeps in-frame clones and lacks some. The repertoire has some 70,000 clones, roughly 91% of them found once; the top ten carry under 0.3%. The source material was CD4+ T cells from peripheral blood mononuclear cells, sampled in the third trimester of pregnancy. The chain uses TRBV30 and TRBJ1-2, with D possibly matching TRBD1 (5 bases). The TCR sequence derives from a female donor in good health, enrolled as a control in a pregnancy study. CDR3 region: CAWNGGASYGYTF. The CDR3 region has the DNA TGTGCCTGGAATGGTGGGGCGAGCTATGGCTACACCTTC. The entire variable domain, with the rest obtained from reference TRBV30 and TRBJ1-2, is as follows: SQTIHQWPATLVQPVGSPLSLECTVEGTSNPNLYWYRQAAGRGLQLLFYSVGIGQISSEVPQNLSASRPQDRQFILSSKKLLLSDSGFYLCAWNGGASYGYTFGSGTRLTVV.